This entry lists 24 T cell receptor beta chains sequenced from one sample in a study of a mutant IDH1 vaccine in newly diagnosed glioma. Stated time point: week 11, during vaccination. The vaccine gave 300 ug of a 20-mer mutant IDH1 peptide subcutaneously per dose. Profiling relied on immunoSEQ multiplex PCR, and the TCRdb table lists in-frame clones only, not all of them. The sample holds around 30,000 clones, around 89% seen once. Their antigens are not known. The sample here was PBMCs, taken from a glioma patient whose treatment included an IDH1 peptide vaccine. The receptors stem from a man aged 18 to 29 with glioma.

The rearrangement uses TRBV7-9 and TRBJ1-1, with D possibly TRBD1 on 6 matching bases. Germline loops: CDR1 SEHNR, CDR2 FQNEAQ (reference sequence). V was clipped by 5 bases and J by 2 bases, with 9 bases between them. There are 13 residues in the CDR3. The CDR3 nucleotides read TGTGCCAGCAGCCACAGGGATAACACTGAAGCTTTCTTT. It is translated as CASSHRDNTEAFF.

This clone was found once. The chain joins TRBV2 to TRBJ2-7, with TRBD1 matching 9 bases. The germline gives CDR1 SNHLY, CDR2 FYNNEI. The CDR3 has 17 residues. J was trimmed by 2 bases and V by 7 bases; bases with no gene match: 15. CDR3 residues: CASKDYRGLRGPYEQYF. CDR3 DNA sequence: TGTGCCAGCAAGGATTACAGGGGGCTTCGAGGGCCCTACGAGCAGTACTTC.

CDR3 loop: CASSWDRSNQPQHF. CDR3 DNA: TGTGCCAGCAGTTGGGACAGATCCAATCAGCCCCAGCATTTT. This rearrangement joins TRBV2 to TRBJ1-5, with 7 bases fitting TRBD1. Germline lookup yields CDR1 SNHLY and CDR2 FYNNEI. This CDR3 region has 14 residues. With V trimmed by 5 bases and J by 3 bases, 4 bases remained unmatched. The full variable domain, in which reference TRBV2 and TRBJ1-5 provide the parts outside the CDR3, is EPEVTQTPSHQVTQMGQEVILRCVPISNHLYFYWYRQILGQKVEFLVSFYNNEISEKSEIFDDQFSVERPDGSNFTLKIRSTKLEDSAMYFCASSWDRSNQPQHFGDGTRLSIL.

The J gene is TRBJ1-1, the V gene TRBV19; a weak D match, TRBD1 (5 bases). Trimming pared 3 bases from V and 5 bases from J, leaving 13 bases between. Germline V CDR1 and CDR2: LNHDA, SQIVND (reference sequence). CDR3 size: 14 residues. The CDR3 DNA reads as TGTGCCAGTAGTATGGGGCAGGGAGGAACTGAAGCTTTCTTT. Its translation is CASSMGQGGTEAFF.

This clone was seen a few times. The rearrangement uses TRBV19 and TRBJ1-2, with 8 positions matching TRBD1. With 5 bases clipped from V and 6 bases from J, the junction kept 8 bases outside the gene matches. Per germline, CDR1 LNHDA and CDR2 SQIVND (reference sequence). The CDR3 extends over 14 amino acids. The CDR3 DNA reads TGTGCCAGTAGTCCGCGGACAGGGCTGGATGGCTACACCTTC. Translating it yields CASSPRTGLDGYTF.

The chain combines TRBV4-1 with TRBJ2-7; 9 bases map to TRBD1. The CDR3 has 15 amino acids. Trimming at V came to 2 bases and at J to 1 base, leaving 3 bases not matched to a gene. From germline, CDR1 is MGHRA and CDR2 YSYEKL. In DNA, the CDR3 is TGCGCCAGCAGCCAAAGGACAGGGGAATCCTACGAGCAGTACTTC. This encodes CASSQRTGESYEQYF.

The V call is TRBV7-9, the J call TRBJ2-5, with 8 bases matching TRBD1. V shed 5 bases and J 5 bases; nucleotides not matched to a gene: 10. The CDR3 length is 15 residues. The germline gives CDR1 SEHNR, CDR2 FQNEAQ (reference sequence). Here the CDR3 DNA reads TGTGCCAGCAGCCCCCAGGGACAGGTGAAGGAGACCCAGTACTTC. Amino acids: CASSPQGQVKETQYF.

This clone was observed once. The chain couples TRBV27 to TRBJ2-7; D might be TRBD2 (5 bases). Germline CDR1 MNHEY, CDR2 SMNVEV (reference sequence). Trimming removed 7 bases at V and 3 bases at J, with 13 bases between. The CDR3 runs 13 residues. CDR3 sequence reads: CASIDPGNYEQYF. The CDR3 nucleotides read TGTGCCAGCATCGATCCGGGAAACTACGAGCAGTACTTC.

This chain links TRBV5-1 with TRBJ2-5; no firm D call. Germline V gives CDR1 SGHRS, CDR2 YFSETQ. The length of the CDR3 is 13 residues. Trimming removed 5 bases at V and 5 bases at J, with 13 bases between. CDR3: CASRSRAGETQYF. CDR3 coding DNA: TGCGCCAGCAGGTCCCGCGCCGGGGAGACCCAGTACTTC.

The chain links TRBV4-3 to TRBJ1-2, with 10 bases lining up with TRBD1. After removal of 3 bases from V and 8 bases from J, the junction contained 6 bases not matched to a gene. The CDR3 spans 14 residues. CDR1 and CDR2 (germline): LGHNA, YSLEER. The CDR3 reads CASSQETGGRGYTF. CDR3 DNA: TGCGCCAGCAGCCAGGAGACAGGGGGCCGGGGCTACACCTTC.

This clone was seen just once. This chain connects TRBV6-4 to TRBJ2-2; 8 nucleotides match TRBD2. The CDR3 is 16 residues long. Per germline, CDR1 MRHNA and CDR2 SNTAGT. V trimming: 2 bases; J trimming: 3 bases; junction bases outside the gene matches: 5. CDR3 loop: CASSDGTGGDTGELFF. The CDR3 bases are TGTGCCAGCAGTGACGGAACGGGAGGGGACACCGGGGAGCTGTTTTTT.

This chain uses TRBV7-2 with TRBJ1-5; D possibly corresponds to TRBD1 (6 bases). V was pared by 1 base and J by 2 bases, with 12 bases between. This CDR3 has 16 amino acids. The germline V gene encodes CDR1 SGHTA and CDR2 FQGNSA. This chain's CDR3 is CASSLVTGSGNQPQHF. In DNA, the CDR3 is TGTGCCAGCAGCTTAGTTACAGGGTCGGGCAATCAGCCCCAGCATTTT.

The chain recombines TRBV6-5 with TRBJ1-5; TRBD1 is a possible D gene (5 bases). The germline gives CDR1 MNHEY, CDR2 SVGAGI. The V end lost 7 bases, the J end lost 7 bases, and 17 bases lay between the germline ends. CDR3 length: 14 amino acids. This CDR3 reads CASKLAPGPQPQHF. The CDR3 DNA reads TGTGCCAGCAAGTTAGCACCAGGGCCCCAGCCCCAGCATTTT.

This chain joins TRBV19 and TRBJ1-1, with D perhaps TRBD1 (6 bases). Germline V gene sequence: CDR1 LNHDA, CDR2 SQIVND (reference sequence). CDR3 length equals 16 residues. Trimming pared 9 bases from V and 5 bases from J, leaving 25 bases between. CDR3 nucleotides: TGTGCCAGCTTACCCACCTGGGACACGGTGAGGACTGAAGCTTTCTTT. Protein product: CASLPTWDTVRTEAFF.

V and J are TRBV5-4 and TRBJ2-7, with 7 bases identical to TRBD1. CDR1 SGHNT and CDR2 YYREEE come from the germline V gene (reference sequence). V gave up 2 bases and J gave up 3 bases; unmatched junction bases: 2. CDR3 length: 13 amino acids. The CDR3 region is CASSLDRVYEQYF. CDR3 nucleotide sequence: TGTGCCAGCAGCTTAGACAGGGTCTACGAGCAGTACTTC.

The chain uses TRBV7-8 and TRBJ1-4, with D possibly TRBD1 on 6 matching bases. The length of the CDR3 is 15 residues. V lost 3 bases and J 8 bases, leaving 16 bases between the germline ends. Germline CDR1 SGHVS, CDR2 FQNEAQ. The DNA of the CDR3 is TGTGCCAGCAGCTTTACTTCGGACAGTCGGGAAAAACTGTTTTTT. It translates to CASSFTSDSREKLFF.

DNA for the CDR3: TGTGCCAGCGGGAAGGGAGGGTCTGGGGCCAACGTCCTGACTTTC. This gives the protein CASGKGGSGANVLTF. The rearrangement joins TRBV6-6 to TRBJ2-6, with 7 positions matching TRBD2. V lost 8 bases, J lost 1 base, and 5 bases stayed unmatched. This CDR3 contains 15 residues. Germline V gene data show CDR1 as MNHNY and CDR2 as SVGAGI (reference sequence).

The rearrangement uses TRBV6-5 and TRBJ1-1, with D uncertain. The CDR3 runs 15 residues. Trimming removed 5 bases at V and 6 bases at J, with 19 bases between. Germline V gene sequence: CDR1 MNHEY, CDR2 SVGAGI. CDR3 protein: CASSNLRKGPAEAFF. The CDR3 DNA is TGTGCCAGCAGTAACCTCCGGAAAGGACCCGCTGAAGCTTTCTTT.

This clone was seen just once. The chain employs TRBV27 and TRBJ1-2; 7 bases line up with TRBD1. The ends lost 4 bases at V and 8 bases at J; junction bases unmatched: 7. The CDR3 sequence is 13 residues long. Per the germline V gene, CDR1 is MNHEY and CDR2 is SMNVEV (reference sequence). CDR3 loop: CASSYRGLRGYTF. For the CDR3, the DNA is TGTGCCAGCAGTTACAGGGGATTGAGAGGCTACACCTTC.

J is TRBJ2-7 and V is TRBV11-2, with D possibly being TRBD2 (5 bases). Germline-derived CDR1 and CDR2 are SGHAT and FQNNGV. The CDR3 spans 13 residues. Trimming left V 4 bases short and J 4 bases short, with 11 bases between. CDR3 nucleotide sequence: TGTGCCAGCAGCTCCTACGCGGGTTACGAGCAGTACTTC. Protein: CASSSYAGYEQYF. Full variable domain (outside the CDR3, taken from reference TRBV11-2 and TRBJ2-7): EAGVAQSPRYKIIEKRQSVAFWCNPISGHATLYWYQQILGQGPKLLIQFQNNGVVDDSQLPKDRFSAERLKGVDSTLKIQPAKLEDSAVYLCASSSYAGYEQYFGPGTRLTVT.

The V gene is TRBV21-1, the J gene TRBJ1-2; the table's D call, TRBD1, has no DNA check behind it. TRBV21-1 corresponds to a pseudogene. CDR3 length equals 19 residues. The CDR3 sequence is CASSISGQGQGGSFYGYTF. CDR3 nucleotide sequence: TGTGCCAGCAGCATATCAGGTCAGGGACAGGGAGGTTCGTTCTATGGCTACACCTTC.

Only one count was recorded for this clone. The chain carries TRBV5-4 and TRBJ1-1; a weak D match, TRBD1 (6 bases). Germline V gives CDR1 SGHNT, CDR2 YYREEE (reference sequence). The V and J ends lost 4 bases and 3 bases respectively, with 10 bases between them. The CDR3 spans 13 residues. Here the CDR3 DNA reads TGTGCCAGCAGCCCCAACAGGGACACTGAAGCTTTCTTT. Its translation: CASSPNRDTEAFF.

The rearrangement uses TRBV25-1 and TRBJ2-7, with a tentative D call TRBD1 (6 bases). This CDR3 has 13 residues. Germline lookup yields CDR1 MGHDK and CDR2 SYGVNS. With 3 bases removed from V and 4 bases from J, the gap between germline ends came to 10 bases. The CDR3: CASSDGGQYEQYF. The CDR3 DNA reads as TGTGCCAGCAGTGATGGGGGACAATACGAGCAGTACTTC.

V usage is TRBV7-2 and J usage is TRBJ1-5; possibly TRBD1 for D (5 bases). CDR1 SGHTA and CDR2 FQGNSA come from the germline V gene. This CDR3 region has 15 residues. V lost 2 bases and J lost 2, with 10 bases in between. CDR3 sequence: CASSLNLGGNQPQHF. The CDR3 DNA reads TGTGCCAGCAGCTTAAACTTAGGGGGCAATCAGCCCCAGCATTTT.